Shown below are 20 T cell receptor beta chains from a single sample sequenced in a study of T cell responses to AZD1222 COVID-19 vaccine. Using immunoSEQ multiplex PCR, the repertoire was profiled, and TCRdb retains in-frame clones only, with some absent. Of some 140,000 clones listed, 88% are singletons. The specimen comprised peripheral blood, sampled on day 0 of AZD1222 vaccination. Every receptor here comes from an adult in good health.

This sequence joins TRBV3-1 (or the pseudogene TRBV3-2) and TRBJ1-3, with a tentative D call TRBD1 (5 bases). Germline CDR1 and CDR2: LGHDT and YNNKEL (reference sequence). Deletions cut 1 base from V and 0 bases from J, with 13 bases between. The CDR3 extends over 17 amino acids. The CDR3: CASSQAGASLSGNTIYF. In DNA, the CDR3 is TGTGCCAGCAGCCAAGCTGGGGCCAGCCTCTCTGGAAACACCATATATTTT.

The chain carries TRBV7-2 and TRBJ1-1; D gene ambiguous. This CDR3 region has 17 residues. Between the trimmed V and J ends, which lost 6 bases and 2 bases, there was a span of 22 bases. Germline assignment: CDR1 SGHTA and CDR2 FQGNSA. DNA of the CDR3: TGTGCCAGCAGTTCCCCCCTTGGCAGCGCCCCTAACACTGAAGCTTTCTTT. Translation: CASSSPLGSAPNTEAFF.

The chain has TRBV4-2 and TRBJ1-1; 7 nucleotides agree with TRBD1. The CDR3 has 15 amino acids. Looked up from germline, CDR1 is LGHNA and CDR2 is YNFKEQ. The trim removed 2 bases at V and 3 bases at J, leaving 6 bases unmatched. The CDR3 here is CASSQNTGTDTEAFF. In DNA form, the CDR3 reads TGTGCCAGCAGCCAAAATACCGGGACAGACACTGAAGCTTTCTTT.

The chain has TRBV14 and TRBJ1-2, with D perhaps matching TRBD1 (6 bases). Per germline, CDR1 SGHDN and CDR2 FVKESK. The CDR3 contains 20 residues. Between the trimmed V and J ends, which lost 2 bases and 1 base, there was a span of 26 bases. CDR3: CASSQRQAAGRSYFNYGYTF. The DNA for the CDR3 is TGTGCCAGCAGCCAACGACAGGCGGCGGGACGCTCTTATTTTAACTATGGCTACACCTTC.

The V and J genes are TRBV7-2 and TRBJ1-5, with a possible D match to TRBD1 (6 bases). V dropped 5 bases and J dropped 3 bases, with 8 bases sitting between them. The CDR3 is made up of 13 amino acids. CDR1 and CDR2 (germline): SGHTA, FQGNSA. The CDR3 is CASSGTNNQPQHF. The CDR3 DNA follows: TGTGCCAGCAGCGGGACAAACAATCAGCCCCAGCATTTT.

This clone has just one count. The genes are TRBV18 and TRBJ1-3; perhaps TRBD1 as D (5 bases). Germline values: CDR1 KGHSH, CDR2 LQKENI. V was pared by 0 bases and J by 7 bases, with 13 bases between. The CDR3 runs to 15 residues. The CDR3 DNA follows: TGTGCCAGCTCACCACCTTCAGGGATCGGTAACACCATATATTTT. Translated, it gives CASSPPSGIGNTIYF.

V gene TRBV7-8 combines with J gene TRBJ1-5; 11 positions agree with TRBD1. Germline V CDR1 and CDR2: SGHVS, FQNEAQ. CDR3 length: 13 residues. J was trimmed by 9 bases and V by 4 bases; bases with no gene match: 2. In DNA, the CDR3 is TGTGCCAGCAGCTCGGACAGGGGGCGGCCCCAGCATTTT. It specifies CASSSDRGRPQHF.

The rearrangement joins TRBV6-5 to TRBJ1-2; TRBD1 aligns across 10 bases. Looked up from germline, CDR1 is MNHEY and CDR2 is SVGAGI. Trimming removed 6 bases from V and 6 bases from J; junction bases left unmatched: 10. CDR3 length: 15 amino acids. CDR3 in amino acids: CASSRTPGQGNGYTF. In DNA form, the CDR3 reads TGTGCCAGCAGCCGCACCCCGGGACAGGGGAATGGCTACACCTTC.

The rearrangement links TRBV7-2 to TRBJ1-1, with TRBD1 as a possible D gene (5 bases). The CDR3 loop spans 14 amino acids. CDR1 is SGHTA, CDR2 FQGNSA, per germline. Deletions cut 1 base from V and 1 base from J, with 7 bases between. The CDR3 DNA reads TGTGCCAGCAGCTTAGGGGGCACGAACACTGAAGCTTTCTTT. Its translation is CASSLGGTNTEAFF.

The rearrangement joins TRBV29-1 to TRBJ1-2; 8 positions agree with TRBD1. Germline CDR1 and CDR2: SQVTM and ANQGSEA. CDR3 length: 13 amino acids. V shed 3 bases and J 6 bases; nucleotides not matched to a gene: 6. CDR3 nucleotide sequence: TGCAGCGTTGAGGTCCAGGGGGCGAATGGCTACACCTTC. Translating it yields CSVEVQGANGYTF.

The J gene is TRBJ2-7, the V gene TRBV19; D might be TRBD1 or TRBD2, each matching 6 bases. Between the trimmed V and J ends, which lost 6 bases and 4 bases, there was a span of 22 bases. Germline values: CDR1 LNHDA, CDR2 SQIVND (reference sequence). This CDR3 is built from 16 residues. The CDR3: CASRNMRRGRLYEQYF. The CDR3 coding sequence is TGTGCCAGTAGGAATATGAGGAGGGGGAGATTATACGAGCAGTACTTC.

V gene TRBV7-2 combines with J gene TRBJ1-1, with 8 positions matching TRBD1. The germline V gene encodes CDR1 SGHTA and CDR2 FQGNSA. The CDR3 runs 15 residues. The ends lost 1 base at V and 4 bases at J; junction bases unmatched: 5. The CDR3 DNA is TGTGCCAGCAGCTTAGATTTCAGGGGGCCCACTGAAGCTTTCTTT. This sequence encodes CASSLDFRGPTEAFF.

V gene TRBV9 combines with J gene TRBJ1-1, with D hard to call. This CDR3 is built from 13 residues. Germline assignment: CDR1 SGDLS and CDR2 YYNGEE. V lost 4 bases to trimming and J lost 3 bases, with 10 bases between them. The CDR3 sequence: CASSPRSDTEAFF. The CDR3 nucleotides are TGTGCCAGCAGCCCCCGGTCTGACACTGAAGCTTTCTTT.

The chain employs TRBV24-1 and TRBJ2-7; D uncertain. Trimming shortened V by 2 bases and J by 2 bases, and 18 bases separated the two germline ends. The V gene's germline CDR1 is KGHDR and CDR2 SFDVKD. The CDR3 sequence is 17 residues long. The CDR3: CATSDWASVLYPYEQYF. In nucleotides, the CDR3 is TGTGCCACCAGTGATTGGGCGTCGGTCCTCTATCCCTACGAGCAGTACTTC.

The chain carries TRBV27 and TRBJ2-5; tentatively, D is TRBD1 (5 bases). Germline-derived CDR1 and CDR2 are MNHEY and SMNVEV (reference sequence). The CDR3 has 11 amino acids. Trimming left V 4 bases short and J 5 bases short, with 5 bases between. The CDR3 DNA reads TGTGCCAGCAGTTGGGGCGAGACCCAGTACTTC. It translates to CASSWGETQYF.

The chain recombines TRBV11-2 with TRBJ1-1; D is undetermined. From germline, CDR1 is SGHAT and CDR2 FQNNGV. There are 13 residues in the CDR3. V was pared by 6 bases and J by 0 bases, with 8 bases between. CDR3 sequence reads: CASRPQVNTEAFF. CDR3 DNA sequence: TGTGCCAGCAGACCCCAGGTGAACACTGAAGCTTTCTTT.

The CDR3 spells CASIRGTSGAETQYF. DNA of the CDR3: TGTGCCAGCATCCGGGGGACTAGCGGGGCGGAGACCCAGTACTTC. The V call is TRBV7-9, the J call TRBJ2-5, with 13 bases identical to TRBD2. Germline V gene lookup returns CDR1 SEHNR and CDR2 FQNEAQ (reference sequence). The length of the CDR3 is 15 residues. V lost 7 bases to trimming and J lost 5 bases; unmatched junction nucleotides: 7.

This clone counts as medium-sized. The genes are TRBV4-2 and TRBJ1-3; D not resolved. This CDR3 is 15 amino acids long. V lost 0 bases and J lost 4, with 10 bases in between. CDR1 and CDR2 from the germline V gene are LGHNA and YNFKEQ. This CDR3 is CASSQDPGSGNTIYF. The CDR3 bases are TGTGCCAGCAGCCAAGATCCGGGGTCCGGAAACACCATATATTTT.

The gene calls are TRBV4-3 and TRBJ1-5; D remains unclear. CDR3 length: 15 amino acids. Germline V gives CDR1 LGHNA, CDR2 YSLEER. Deletions cut 2 bases from V and 0 bases from J, with 8 bases between. The chain's CDR3 is CASSQQFDSNQPQHF. DNA for the CDR3: TGCGCCAGCAGCCAACAGTTCGATAGCAATCAGCCCCAGCATTTT.

This clone was found a few times. The chain combines TRBV27 with TRBJ2-7; D might be TRBD2 (5 bases). Germline values: CDR1 MNHEY, CDR2 SMNVEV (reference sequence). The CDR3 is 13 residues long. V lost 5 bases and J lost 4, with 12 bases in between. CDR3 residues: CASSRASGYEQYF. For the CDR3, the DNA is TGTGCCAGCAGTAGGGCTTCGGGGTACGAGCAGTACTTC.